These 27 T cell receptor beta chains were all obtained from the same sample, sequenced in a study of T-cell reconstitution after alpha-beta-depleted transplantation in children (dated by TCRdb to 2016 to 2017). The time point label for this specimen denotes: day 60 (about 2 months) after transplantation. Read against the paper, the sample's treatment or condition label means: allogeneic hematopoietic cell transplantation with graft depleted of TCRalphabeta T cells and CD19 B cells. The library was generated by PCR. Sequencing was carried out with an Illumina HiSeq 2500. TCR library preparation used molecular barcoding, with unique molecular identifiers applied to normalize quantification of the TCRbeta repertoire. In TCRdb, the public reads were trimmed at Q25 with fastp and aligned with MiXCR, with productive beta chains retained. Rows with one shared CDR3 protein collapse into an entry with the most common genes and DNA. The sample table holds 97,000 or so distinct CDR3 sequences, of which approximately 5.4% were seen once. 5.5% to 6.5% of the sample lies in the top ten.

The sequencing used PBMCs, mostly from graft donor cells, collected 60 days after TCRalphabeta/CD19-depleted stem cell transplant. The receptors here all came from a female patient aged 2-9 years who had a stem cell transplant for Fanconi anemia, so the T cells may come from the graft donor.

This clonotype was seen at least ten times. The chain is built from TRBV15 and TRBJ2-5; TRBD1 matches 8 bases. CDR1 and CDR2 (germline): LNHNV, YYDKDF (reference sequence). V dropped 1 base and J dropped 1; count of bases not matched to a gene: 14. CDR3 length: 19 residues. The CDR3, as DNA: TGTGCCACCAGCAGAGCGGCCTTTAGACAGGGGTGGATCCAAGAGACCCAGTACTTC. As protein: CATSRAAFRQGWIQETQYF.

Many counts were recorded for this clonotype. CDR3 nucleotides: TGCAGTGCCACCCCGACTGGGAGCTCCTACAATGAGCAGTTCTTC. Its translation: CSATPTGSSYNEQFF. The rearrangement uses TRBV20-1 and TRBJ2-1, with TRBD2 as a possible D gene (5 bases). Germline CDR1 and CDR2: DFQATT and SNEGSKA (reference sequence). Trimming removed 6 bases at V and 0 bases at J, with 15 bases between. The CDR3 contains 15 residues.

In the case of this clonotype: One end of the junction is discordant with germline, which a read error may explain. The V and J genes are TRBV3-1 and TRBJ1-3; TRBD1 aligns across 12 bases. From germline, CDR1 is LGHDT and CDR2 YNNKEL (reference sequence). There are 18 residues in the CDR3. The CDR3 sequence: CTSSHPGTGGASGNTIYF. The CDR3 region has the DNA TGTACCAGCAGCCATCCCGGGACAGGGGGCGCGTCTGGAAACACCATATATTTT.

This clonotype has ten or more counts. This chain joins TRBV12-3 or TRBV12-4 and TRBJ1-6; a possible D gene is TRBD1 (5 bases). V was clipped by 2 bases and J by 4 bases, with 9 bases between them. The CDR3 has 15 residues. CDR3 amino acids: CASSLSGVYNSPLHF. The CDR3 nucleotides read TGTGCCAGCAGTTTATCGGGGGTTTATAATTCACCCCTCCACTTT.

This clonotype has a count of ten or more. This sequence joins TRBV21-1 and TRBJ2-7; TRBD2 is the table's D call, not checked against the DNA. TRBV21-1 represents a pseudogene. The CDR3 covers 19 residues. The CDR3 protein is CASSKVTPSWERPDYEQYF. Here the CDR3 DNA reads TGTGCCAGCAGCAAAGTAACGCCTAGTTGGGAGCGGCCCGACTACGAGCAGTACTTC.

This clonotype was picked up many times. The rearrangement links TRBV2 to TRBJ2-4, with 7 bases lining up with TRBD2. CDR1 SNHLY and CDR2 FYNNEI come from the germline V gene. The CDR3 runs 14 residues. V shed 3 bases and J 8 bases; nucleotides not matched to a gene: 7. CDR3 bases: TGTGCCAGCAGTGACGGGGGGACGAGGGACATTCAGTACTTC. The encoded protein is CASSDGGTRDIQYF. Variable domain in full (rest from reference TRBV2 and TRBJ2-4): EPEVTQTPSHQVTQMGQEVILRCVPISNHLYFYWYRQILGQKVEFLVSFYNNEISEKSEIFDDQFSVERPDGSNFTLKIRSTKLEDSAMYFCASSDGGTRDIQYFGAGTRLSVL.

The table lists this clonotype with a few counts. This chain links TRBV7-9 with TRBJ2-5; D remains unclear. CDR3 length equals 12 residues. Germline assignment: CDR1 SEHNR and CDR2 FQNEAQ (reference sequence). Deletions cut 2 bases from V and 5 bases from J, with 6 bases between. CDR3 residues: CASSLWLETQYF. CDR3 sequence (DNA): TGTGCCAGCAGCTTATGGCTGGAGACCCAGTACTTC.

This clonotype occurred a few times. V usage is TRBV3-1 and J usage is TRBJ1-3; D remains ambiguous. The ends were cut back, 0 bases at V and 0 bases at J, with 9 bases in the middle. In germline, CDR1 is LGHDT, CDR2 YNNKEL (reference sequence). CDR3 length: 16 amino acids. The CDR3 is CASSQDSSGSGNTIYF. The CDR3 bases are TGTGCCAGCAGCCAAGACAGCTCCGGCTCTGGAAACACCATATATTTT.

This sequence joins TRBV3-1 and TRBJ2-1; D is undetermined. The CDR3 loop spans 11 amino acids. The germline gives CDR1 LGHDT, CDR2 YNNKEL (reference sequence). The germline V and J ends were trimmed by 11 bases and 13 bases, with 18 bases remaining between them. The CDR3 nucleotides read TGTGCCTTCAGTTTAGGCGGCGTACAGTTCTTC. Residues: CAFSLGGVQFF.

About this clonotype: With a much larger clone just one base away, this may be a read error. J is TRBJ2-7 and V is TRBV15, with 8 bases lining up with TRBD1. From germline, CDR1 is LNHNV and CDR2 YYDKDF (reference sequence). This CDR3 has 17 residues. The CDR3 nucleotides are TGTGCCGCCAGCGGATGGGTTTCGGACAGGGCCACCTACGAGCAGTACTTC. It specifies CAASGWVSDRATYEQYF.

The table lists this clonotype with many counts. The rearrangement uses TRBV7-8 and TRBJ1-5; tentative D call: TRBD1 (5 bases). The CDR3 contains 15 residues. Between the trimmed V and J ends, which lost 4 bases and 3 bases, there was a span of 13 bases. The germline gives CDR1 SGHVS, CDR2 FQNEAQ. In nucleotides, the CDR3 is TGTGCCAGCAGCTCCGCGGGGACGGCCAATCAGCCCCAGCATTTT. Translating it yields CASSSAGTANQPQHF.

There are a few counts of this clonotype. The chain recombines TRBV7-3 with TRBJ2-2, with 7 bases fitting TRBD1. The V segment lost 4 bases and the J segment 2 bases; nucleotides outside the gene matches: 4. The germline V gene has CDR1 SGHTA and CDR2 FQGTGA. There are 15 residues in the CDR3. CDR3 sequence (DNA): TGTGCCAGCAGCTCTACAGGGGTTAACACCGGGGAGCTGTTTTTT. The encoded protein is CASSSTGVNTGELFF. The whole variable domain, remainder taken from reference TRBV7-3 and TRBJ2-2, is GAGVSQTPSNKVTEKGKYVELRCDPISGHTALYWYRQSLGQGPEFLIYFQGTGAADDSGLPNDRFFAVRPEGSVSTLKIQRTERGDSAVYLCASSSTGVNTGELFFGEGSRLTVL.

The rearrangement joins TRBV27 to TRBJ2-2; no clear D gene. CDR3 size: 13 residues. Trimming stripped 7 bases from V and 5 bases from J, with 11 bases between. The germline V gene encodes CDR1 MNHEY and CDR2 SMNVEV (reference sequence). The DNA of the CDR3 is TGTGCCAGCACCAAAATCCGGACCGGGGAGCTGTTTTTT. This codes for CASTKIRTGELFF.

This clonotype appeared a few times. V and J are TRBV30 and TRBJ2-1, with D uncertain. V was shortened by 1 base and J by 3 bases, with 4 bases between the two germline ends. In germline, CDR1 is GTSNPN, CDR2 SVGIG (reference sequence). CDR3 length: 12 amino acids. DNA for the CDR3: TGTGCCTGGAGTGGAGACTACAATGAGCAGTTCTTC. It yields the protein CAWSGDYNEQFF. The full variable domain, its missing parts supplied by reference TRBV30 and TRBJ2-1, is SQTIHQWPATLVQPVGSPLSLECTVEGTSNPNLYWYRQAAGRGLQLLFYSVGIGQISSEVPQNLSASRPQDRQFILSSKKLLLSDSGFYLCAWSGDYNEQFFGPGTRLTVL.

Here the CDR3 DNA reads TGTGCCAGCAGCCACGGCGGGCCCTCACCCCTCCACTTT. It is translated as CASSHGGPSPLHF. This rearrangement joins TRBV3-1 to TRBJ1-6; D is unresolved. Germline V gene lookup returns CDR1 LGHDT and CDR2 YNNKEL (reference sequence). V lost 3 bases to trimming and J lost 10 bases, with 10 bases between them. This CDR3 is built from 13 residues.

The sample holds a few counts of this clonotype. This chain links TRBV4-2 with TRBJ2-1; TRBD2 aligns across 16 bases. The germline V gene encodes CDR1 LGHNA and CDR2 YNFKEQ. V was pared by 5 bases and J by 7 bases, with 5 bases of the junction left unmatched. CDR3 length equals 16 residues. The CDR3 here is CASSDEGLAGGNEQFF. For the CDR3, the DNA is TGTGCCAGCAGCGACGAGGGACTAGCGGGAGGGAATGAGCAGTTCTTC.

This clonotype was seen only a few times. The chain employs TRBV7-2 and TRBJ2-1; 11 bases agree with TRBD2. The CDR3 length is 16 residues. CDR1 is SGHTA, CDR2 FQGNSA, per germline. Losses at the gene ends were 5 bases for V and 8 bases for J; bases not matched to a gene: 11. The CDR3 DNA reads TGTGCCAGCAGCCTTACTAGCGGGGGTCGTCTCGATGAGCAGTTCTTC. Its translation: CASSLTSGGRLDEQFF.

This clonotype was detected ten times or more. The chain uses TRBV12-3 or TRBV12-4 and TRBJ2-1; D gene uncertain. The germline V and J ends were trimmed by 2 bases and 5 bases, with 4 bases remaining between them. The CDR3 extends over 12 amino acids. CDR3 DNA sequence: TGTGCCAGCAGTTTATTCAACAATGAGCAGTTCTTC. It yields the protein CASSLFNNEQFF.

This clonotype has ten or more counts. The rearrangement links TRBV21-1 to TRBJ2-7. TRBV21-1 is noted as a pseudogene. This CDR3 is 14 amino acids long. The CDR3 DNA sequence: TGTGCCAGCAGCAAAGTAGAACAGATTTACGAGCAGTACTTC. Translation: CASSKVEQIYEQYF.

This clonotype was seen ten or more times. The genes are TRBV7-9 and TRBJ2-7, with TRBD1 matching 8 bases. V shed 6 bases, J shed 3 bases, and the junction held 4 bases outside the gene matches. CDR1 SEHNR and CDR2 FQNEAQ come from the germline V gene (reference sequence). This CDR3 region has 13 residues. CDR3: CASRPGTGYEQYF. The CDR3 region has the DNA TGTGCCAGCAGACCCGGGACAGGCTACGAGCAGTACTTC.

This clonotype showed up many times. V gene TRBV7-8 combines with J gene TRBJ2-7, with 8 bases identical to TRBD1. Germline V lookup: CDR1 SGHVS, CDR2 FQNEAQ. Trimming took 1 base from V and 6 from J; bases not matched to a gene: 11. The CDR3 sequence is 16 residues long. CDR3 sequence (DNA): TGTGCCAGCAGCTTAGGCGAAGTGGACAGGGTTGGCGAGCAGTACTTC. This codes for CASSLGEVDRVGEQYF.

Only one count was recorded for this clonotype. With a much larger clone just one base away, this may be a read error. CDR3 nucleotide sequence: TGTGCCGGCAGCCGACAGGTTTCTTACGAGCAGTACTTC. Translation: CAGSRQVSYEQYF. The rearrangement uses TRBV7-9 and TRBJ2-7; D might be TRBD1 (6 bases). The CDR3 consists of 13 residues. Looked up from germline, CDR1 is SEHNR and CDR2 is FQNEAQ (reference sequence).

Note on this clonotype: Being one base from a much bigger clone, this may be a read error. The CDR3, as DNA: TGCAGTGCTATAGATCTAGCGGGAGTTTACGAGCAGTACTTC. The encoded protein is CSAIDLAGVYEQYF. The chain links TRBV20-1 to TRBJ2-7, with 10 positions matching TRBD2. Germline-derived CDR1 and CDR2 are DFQATT and SNEGSKA (reference sequence). Trimming cost V 4 bases and J 4 bases; bases outside gene matches: 7. The CDR3 sequence is 14 residues long.

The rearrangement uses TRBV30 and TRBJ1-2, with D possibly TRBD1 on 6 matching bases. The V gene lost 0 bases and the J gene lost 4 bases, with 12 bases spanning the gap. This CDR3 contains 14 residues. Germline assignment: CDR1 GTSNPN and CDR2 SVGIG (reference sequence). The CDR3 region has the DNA TGTGCCTGGAGTGTACGGACAGAGCGCTATGGCTACACCTTC. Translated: CAWSVRTERYGYTF.

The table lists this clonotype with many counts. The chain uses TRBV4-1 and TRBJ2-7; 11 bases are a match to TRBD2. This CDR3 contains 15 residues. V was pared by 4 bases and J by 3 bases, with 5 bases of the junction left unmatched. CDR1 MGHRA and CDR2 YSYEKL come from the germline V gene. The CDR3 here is CASSLSGLADYEQYF. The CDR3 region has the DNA TGCGCCAGCAGCCTTTCGGGACTAGCGGACTACGAGCAGTACTTC.

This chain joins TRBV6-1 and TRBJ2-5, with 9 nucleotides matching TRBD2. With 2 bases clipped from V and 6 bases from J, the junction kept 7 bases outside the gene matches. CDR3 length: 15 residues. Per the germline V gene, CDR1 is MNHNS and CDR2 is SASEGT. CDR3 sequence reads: CASSELAGAGKTQYF. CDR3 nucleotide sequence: TGTGCCAGCAGTGAATTAGCGGGAGCTGGAAAGACCCAGTACTTC.

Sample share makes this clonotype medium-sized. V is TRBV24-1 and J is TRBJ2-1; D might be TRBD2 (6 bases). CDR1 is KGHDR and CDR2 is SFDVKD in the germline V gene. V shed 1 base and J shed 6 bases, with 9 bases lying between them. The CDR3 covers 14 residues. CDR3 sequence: CATSDFPGGNEQFF. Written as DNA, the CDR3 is TGTGCCACCAGTGATTTTCCCGGGGGCAATGAGCAGTTCTTC.